The rows below give T cell receptor beta chains drawn from one sample of a study of control samples from healthy donors and cancer patients. Using immunoSEQ multiplex PCR, the repertoire was profiled, and TCRdb retains in-frame clones only, with some absent. The sample has about 83,000 clones, 75% to 95% seen once. Sequenced input: blood. The source is a man in his fifties in good health. CDR3s include the opening cysteine and the closing phenylalanine or tryptophan. Each record gives: CDR3 length, clone size, V gene, D gene, J gene, CDR3 DNA, CDR3 protein. The D gene is left open where the match is weak. Clone size is not always given. Where it is, it says once, few, many or a class for expanded clones.

CDR3 length: 15; clone size: once; V gene: TRBV27; D gene: -; J gene: TRBJ1-1; CDR3 DNA: TGTGCCAGCAGTCCCCGCCGGGGAGGGAACACTGAAGCTTTCTTT; CDR3 protein: CASSPRRGGNTEAFF
CDR3 length: 15; clone size: -; V gene: TRBV11-3; D gene: TRBD1; J gene: TRBJ2-1; CDR3 DNA: TGTGCCAGCAGCGAACAGGGGAAGGGTCCCCCTGAGCAGTTCTTC; CDR3 protein: CASSEQGKGPPEQFF
CDR3 length: 11; clone size: -; V gene: TRBV2; D gene: -; J gene: TRBJ1-2; CDR3 DNA: TGTGCCAGCGGTCAGCTCTATGGCTACACCTTC; CDR3 protein: CASGQLYGYTF
CDR3 length: 13; clone size: -; V gene: TRBV10-3; D gene: -; J gene: TRBJ1-6; CDR3 DNA: TGTGCCATCAGGTACAGGGACGATTCACCCCTCCACTTT; CDR3 protein: CAIRYRDDSPLHF
CDR3 length: 14; clone size: -; V gene: TRBV5-1; D gene: -; J gene: TRBJ1-5; CDR3 DNA: TGCGCCAGCAGACTAGCGGGGGTCGAAGATACGCAGCATTTT; CDR3 protein: CASRLAGVEDTQHF
CDR3 length: 16; clone size: -; V gene: TRBV5-1; D gene: TRBD1; J gene: TRBJ1-5; CDR3 DNA: TGCGCCAGCAGCTTGGCGCCCGGGACAGGTTATCAGCCCCAGCATTTT; CDR3 protein: CASSLAPGTGYQPQHF
CDR3 length: 14; clone size: -; V gene: TRBV6-6; D gene: TRBD1; J gene: TRBJ1-2; CDR3 DNA: TGTGCCAGCAGTCCGTCACAGGGGGCGTTTGGCTACACCTTC; CDR3 protein: CASSPSQGAFGYTF
CDR3 length: 12; clone size: -; V gene: TRBV30; D gene: -; J gene: TRBJ1-1; CDR3 DNA: TGTGCCTCGCGGGGGGGGAACACTGAAGCTTTCTTT; CDR3 protein: CASRGGNTEAFF
CDR3 length: 14; clone size: -; V gene: TRBV7-2; D gene: TRBD1; J gene: TRBJ1-2; CDR3 DNA: TGTGCCAGCAGCTTATACGGCAGGGGGACTGGCTACACCTTC; CDR3 protein: CASSLYGRGTGYTF
CDR3 length: 16; clone size: -; V gene: TRBV7-2; D gene: -; J gene: TRBJ2-7; CDR3 DNA: TGTGCCAGCAGCTTAGTATCAGGGGTGAGTGGCGACGAGCAGTACTTC; CDR3 protein: CASSLVSGVSGDEQYF
CDR3 length: 15; clone size: -; V gene: TRBV7-7; D gene: TRBD2; J gene: TRBJ2-5; CDR3 DNA: TGTGCCAGCAGCTTAAGGTCGGGGGGTGAAGAGACCCAGTACTTC; CDR3 protein: CASSLRSGGEETQYF
CDR3 length: 15; clone size: -; V gene: TRBV6-5; D gene: TRBD1; J gene: TRBJ1-6; CDR3 DNA: TGTGCCAGCAGTACACAGGGGGCTATTGGGTTCCCCCTCCACTTT; CDR3 protein: CASSTQGAIGFPLHF
CDR3 length: 13; clone size: -; V gene: TRBV5-4; D gene: -; J gene: TRBJ2-1; CDR3 DNA: TGTGCCAGCAGCCGGACTCTGGCGAATGAGCAGTTCTTC; CDR3 protein: CASSRTLANEQFF
CDR3 length: 14; clone size: -; V gene: TRBV27; D gene: -; J gene: TRBJ1-5; CDR3 DNA: TGTGCCAGCAGTTCCCTCTCGGATAATCAGCCCCAGCATTTT; CDR3 protein: CASSSLSDNQPQHF
CDR3 length: 15; clone size: -; V gene: TRBV6-2/TRBV6-3; D gene: TRBD1; J gene: TRBJ2-7; CDR3 DNA: TGTGCCAGCAGTTGGGACAGGGTAATCTCCTACGAGCAGTACTTC; CDR3 protein: CASSWDRVISYEQYF
CDR3 length: 15; clone size: -; V gene: TRBV5-1; D gene: -; J gene: TRBJ2-2; CDR3 DNA: TGCGCCAGCAGCTTGAATGGGCTGAACACCGGGGAGCTGTTTTTT; CDR3 protein: CASSLNGLNTGELFF
CDR3 length: 15; clone size: -; V gene: TRBV11-2; D gene: TRBD1; J gene: TRBJ1-1; CDR3 DNA: TGTGCCAGCACACCGGGACAGGGGGCGAACACTGAAGCTTTCTTT; CDR3 protein: CASTPGQGANTEAFF
CDR3 length: 14; clone size: -; V gene: TRBV12-5; D gene: -; J gene: TRBJ1-2; CDR3 DNA: TGTGCTAGTGGTCCCTCGGCAACGAGGAATGGCTACACCTTC; CDR3 protein: CASGPSATRNGYTF
CDR3 length: 15; clone size: once; V gene: TRBV14; D gene: -; J gene: TRBJ1-4; CDR3 DNA: TGTGCCAGCAGCCAAGATGCGGGATTCGAAGGAAAACTGTTTTTT; CDR3 protein: CASSQDAGFEGKLFF
CDR3 length: 15; clone size: -; V gene: TRBV19; D gene: -; J gene: TRBJ1-3; CDR3 DNA: TGTGCCAGTAGTCTGGGGTGGCGCTCTGGAAACACCATATATTTT; CDR3 protein: CASSLGWRSGNTIYF
CDR3 length: 13; clone size: -; V gene: TRBV5-1; D gene: -; J gene: TRBJ1-1; CDR3 DNA: TGCGCCAGCAGCTTATACGATAACACTGAAGCTTTCTTT; CDR3 protein: CASSLYDNTEAFF
CDR3 length: 14; clone size: -; V gene: TRBV4-1; D gene: -; J gene: TRBJ1-2; CDR3 DNA: TGCGCCAGCAGCCTACTTGAAGGAGGAGGAGGCTACACCTTC; CDR3 protein: CASSLLEGGGGYTF
CDR3 length: 14; clone size: -; V gene: TRBV7-2; D gene: -; J gene: TRBJ1-2; CDR3 DNA: TGTGCCAGCAGCTTAAGACAGACTAACTATGGCTACACCTTC; CDR3 protein: CASSLRQTNYGYTF
CDR3 length: 15; clone size: -; V gene: TRBV2; D gene: -; J gene: TRBJ1-3; CDR3 DNA: TGTGCCAGCAGTGATAAGCGAGGCTCTGGAAACACCATATATTTT; CDR3 protein: CASSDKRGSGNTIYF
CDR3 length: 13; clone size: -; V gene: TRBV19; D gene: -; J gene: TRBJ1-1; CDR3 DNA: TGTGCCAGTACGGGGGGCGCCTGGGCTGAAGCTTTCTTT; CDR3 protein: CASTGGAWAEAFF
CDR3 length: 14; clone size: -; V gene: TRBV6-4; D gene: TRBD1; J gene: TRBJ2-7; CDR3 DNA: TGTGCCAGCAGTGTAACCGGACAGGGAGGCCATCAGTACTTC; CDR3 protein: CASSVTGQGGHQYF
CDR3 length: 14; clone size: -; V gene: TRBV2; D gene: -; J gene: TRBJ1-1; CDR3 DNA: TGTGCCAGCAGTGAAAGGCCCGGGACGTCAGGGGCTTTCTTT; CDR3 protein: CASSERPGTSGAFF
CDR3 length: 16; clone size: -; V gene: TRBV7-6; D gene: TRBD2; J gene: TRBJ2-5; CDR3 DNA: TGTGCCAGCAGCTTAGGGTCTAGCGGGGGGGAAGAGACCCAGTACTTC; CDR3 protein: CASSLGSSGGEETQYF
CDR3 length: 15; clone size: -; V gene: TRBV7-9; D gene: TRBD2; J gene: TRBJ2-3; CDR3 DNA: TGTGCCAGCAGCCAACCGCGGGGGGTCACAGATACGCAGTATTTT; CDR3 protein: CASSQPRGVTDTQYF
CDR3 length: 12; clone size: -; V gene: TRBV5-5; D gene: -; J gene: TRBJ2-7; CDR3 DNA: TGTGCCAGCAGCTTCGGGACCTACGAGCAGTACTTC; CDR3 protein: CASSFGTYEQYF
CDR3 length: 15; clone size: -; V gene: TRBV6-5; D gene: TRBD1; J gene: TRBJ1-6; CDR3 DNA: TGTGCCAGCTCGAGGGGTACAGGGGTGGATTCACCCCTCCACTTT; CDR3 protein: CASSRGTGVDSPLHF
CDR3 length: 12; clone size: -; V gene: TRBV3-1/TRBV3-2; D gene: -; J gene: TRBJ2-5; CDR3 DNA: TGTGCCAGCAGCCCCTCGGGGGAGACCCAGTACTTC; CDR3 protein: CASSPSGETQYF
CDR3 length: 16; clone size: -; V gene: TRBV7-6; D gene: TRBD1; J gene: TRBJ2-2; CDR3 DNA: TGTGCCAGCAGCTTAAGCCCACAGGGGATCACCGGGGAGCTGTTTTTT; CDR3 protein: CASSLSPQGITGELFF
CDR3 length: 14; clone size: -; V gene: TRBV27; D gene: TRBD1; J gene: TRBJ1-1; CDR3 DNA: TGTGCCAGCAGTTTTCGGACAGGGAACACTGAAGCTTTCTTT; CDR3 protein: CASSFRTGNTEAFF
CDR3 length: 18; clone size: -; V gene: TRBV9; D gene: -; J gene: TRBJ1-1; CDR3 DNA: TGTGCCAGCAGCCCGACGAGGGGGGGTCAGGGCTCGGACACTGAAGCTTTCTTT; CDR3 protein: CASSPTRGGQGSDTEAFF
CDR3 length: 16; clone size: -; V gene: TRBV14; D gene: -; J gene: TRBJ1-4; CDR3 DNA: TGTGCCAGCGCCACGACCCGTGGGGGAAGAAGAGAAAAACTGTTTTTT; CDR3 protein: CASATTRGGRREKLFF
CDR3 length: 18; clone size: -; V gene: TRBV24-1; D gene: TRBD1; J gene: TRBJ2-2; CDR3 DNA: TGTGCCACCAGTGACCCCCCTGGGGACAGGGTGAACACCGGGGAGCTGTTTTTT; CDR3 protein: CATSDPPGDRVNTGELFF
CDR3 length: 15; clone size: few; V gene: TRBV2; D gene: TRBD1; J gene: TRBJ1-6; CDR3 DNA: TGTGCCAGCAGGGTACCGGGACAGGGGTATTCACCCCTCCACTTT; CDR3 protein: CASRVPGQGYSPLHF
CDR3 length: 13; clone size: -; V gene: TRBV30; D gene: -; J gene: TRBJ1-1; CDR3 DNA: TGTGCCTGGGACAGTACTTTGAACACTGAAGCTTTCTTT; CDR3 protein: CAWDSTLNTEAFF
CDR3 length: 17; clone size: -; V gene: TRBV7-9; D gene: -; J gene: TRBJ2-3; CDR3 DNA: TGTGCCAGCAGCTTTTTCGGTCGAGAGGCCAACACAGATACGCAGTATTTT; CDR3 protein: CASSFFGREANTDTQYF
CDR3 length: 16; clone size: -; V gene: TRBV18; D gene: -; J gene: TRBJ1-1; CDR3 DNA: TGTGCCAGCTCACCACGCGGGGGGGGCTTGAACACTGAAGCTTTCTTT; CDR3 protein: CASSPRGGGLNTEAFF
CDR3 length: 15; clone size: -; V gene: TRBV19; D gene: TRBD1; J gene: TRBJ2-3; CDR3 DNA: TGTGCCAGTAGTATCGCGGGACAGGGGAAAGATACGCAGTATTTT; CDR3 protein: CASSIAGQGKDTQYF
CDR3 length: 14; clone size: -; V gene: TRBV19; D gene: TRBD1; J gene: TRBJ2-7; CDR3 DNA: TGTGCCAGTACTATGGGACAGCCCTCCTACGAGCAGTACTTC; CDR3 protein: CASTMGQPSYEQYF
CDR3 length: 14; clone size: once; V gene: TRBV3-1/TRBV3-2; D gene: -; J gene: TRBJ2-7; CDR3 DNA: TGTGCCAGCAGGGACAGCCTAGTCTCCTACGAGCAGTACTTC; CDR3 protein: CASRDSLVSYEQYF
CDR3 length: 13; clone size: -; V gene: TRBV3-1/TRBV3-2; D gene: -; J gene: TRBJ1-4; CDR3 DNA: TGTGCCAGCAGTCAAGGGGGGCCGGGAAAACTGTTTTTT; CDR3 protein: CASSQGGPGKLFF